Presented here are 5 T cell receptor beta chains from one specimen sequenced in a study of blood T cell repertoires in COVID-19. Using immunoSEQ multiplex PCR, the repertoire was profiled, and TCRdb retains in-frame clones only, with some absent. Of just over 80,000 clones listed, more than 75% are singletons. The sample comprised peripheral blood. Receptors originate from an elderly woman with active or convalescent COVID-19.

The chain combines TRBV5-6 with TRBJ2-7; 11 nucleotides match TRBD2. The CDR3 length is 17 residues. The J segment lost 0 bases and the V segment lost 1 base, leaving 6 bases of the junction unmatched. The germline V gene has CDR1 SGHDT and CDR2 YYEEEE. CDR3 nucleotide sequence: TGTGCCAGCAGCTTGCCTAGCGGGAGGACTTTCTCCTACGAGCAGTACTTC. Protein sequence: CASSLPSGRTFSYEQYF.

The V gene is TRBV7-9, the J gene TRBJ2-2; D possibly corresponds to TRBD1 (5 bases). From germline, CDR1 is SEHNR and CDR2 FQNEAQ (reference sequence). CDR3 length: 14 amino acids. The germline V and J ends were trimmed by 1 base and 6 bases, with 9 bases remaining between them. CDR3 region: CASSLGQGAGELFF. The CDR3 DNA follows: TGTGCCAGCAGCTTAGGCCAGGGCGCCGGGGAGCTGTTTTTT.

The J gene is TRBJ1-2, the V gene TRBV28; D not resolved. Germline V gene lookup returns CDR1 MDHEN and CDR2 SYDVKM. V gave up 5 bases and J gave up 5 bases, with 18 bases separating them. The CDR3 length is 15 residues. The CDR3 DNA reads TGTGCCAGCAGTACCGTTGCTGGACTGAAATATGGCTACACCTTC. It specifies CASSTVAGLKYGYTF.

The chain joins TRBV7-9 to TRBJ2-7, with D perhaps matching TRBD2 (6 bases). CDR1 is SEHNR and CDR2 is FQNEAQ in the germline V gene (reference sequence). Trimming took 4 bases from V and 3 from J, leaving 10 bases between them. The CDR3 runs 13 residues. The CDR3: CASSSLADYEQYF. In nucleotides, the CDR3 is TGTGCCAGCAGCTCTTTAGCGGACTACGAGCAGTACTTC.

In this sample, this clone turned up once. V is TRBV12-3 or TRBV12-4 and J is TRBJ1-5, with TRBD1 as a possible D gene (6 bases). This CDR3 is built from 13 residues. V shed 8 bases and J shed 5 bases, with 13 bases lying between them. The CDR3 here is CASVGAVDQPQHF. The CDR3 nucleotides read TGTGCCAGCGTGGGGGCAGTGGATCAGCCCCAGCATTTT.